This record covers a single T cell receptor beta chain. No antigen is known for it. V lost 1 base and J 11 bases, leaving 17 bases between the germline ends. The germline V gene has CDR1 SGHAT and CDR2 FQNNGV. This CDR3 is built from 14 residues. These data originate in a study of CD8 T cells in Susac syndrome. General study points: Regarding the TCR sequencing and HLA analysis, the study admitted that a relatively small number of individuals were involved.

cDNA came from approximately 0.5 to 1 ug RNA primed by random hexamers. TCRdb reanalysed the immunoSEQ multiplex PCR reads using MiXCR and keeps one entry per CDR3 protein. The table shows roughly 130,000 distinct CDR3 sequences, with over 90% occurring only once. The sample taken for sequencing was CD8+ T cells from PBMCs. The J gene is TRBJ1-1, the V gene TRBV11-2, with unresolved D. This TCR was recovered from a human donor with Susac syndrome. The CDR3 protein is CASSLAGDPGEAFF. CDR3 sequence (DNA): TGTGCCAGCAGCTTAGCTGGGGATCCGGGAGAGGCTTTCTTT. Supplemented by reference TRBV11-2 and TRBJ1-1, the full variable domain reads EAGVAQSPRYKIIEKRQSVAFWCNPISGHATLYWYQQILGQGPKLLIQFQNNGVVDDSQLPKDRFSAERLKGVDSTLKIQPAKLEDSAVYLCASSLAGDPGEAFFGQGTRLTVV.